This entry concerns a single T cell receptor (beta chain). Produced via immunoSEQ multiplex PCR; TCRdb's table is partial and in-frame only. The repertoire consists of about 20,000 clones, with around 80% occurring once and the leading ten covering over 20%. The data were taken from a study of T cells in tumors after PD-1 blockade. CDR3 length: 17 amino acids. V shed 3 bases and J shed 5 bases, with 19 bases lying between them. The germline CDR1 and CDR2 sequences are LGHNA and YNFKEQ. The sequence was collected from a human donor with basal cell carcinoma. The chain links TRBV4-2 to TRBJ2-2; possibly TRBD1 or TRBD2 for D (5 bases each). This material consisted of PBMCs, taken before anti-PD-1 treatment. The CDR3 protein is CASSQRAGDPRTGELFF. The CDR3 DNA reads TGTGCCAGCAGCCAGAGGGCCGGGGACCCAAGGACCGGGGAGCTGTTTTTT.